Following are 24 T cell receptor beta chains from one sample sequenced in a study of cytomegalovirus exposure and HLA in healthy donors. The study ran its PCR with 60 Vbeta and 13 Jbeta primers. Profiled with immunoSEQ multiplex PCR; TCRdb holds only in-frame clones, not every one. Its listing shows fewer than 30,000 clones. The sequenced sample consisted of PBMCs. Source of these receptors: a man under 40 in good health and CMV-seronegative.

The J gene is TRBJ1-5, the V gene TRBV28; no definite D call. The CDR3 length is 12 residues. V was cut by 6 bases and J by 6 bases, with 9 bases left in between. Per the germline V gene, CDR1 is MDHEN and CDR2 is SYDVKM. The CDR3 sequence is CASSLTLQPQHF. CDR3 DNA sequence: TGTGCCAGCAGCCTTACTCTTCAGCCCCAGCATTTT.

The gene calls are TRBV7-8 and TRBJ2-7; 9 nucleotides align to TRBD1. The CDR3 consists of 15 residues. Germline-derived CDR1 and CDR2 are SGHVS and FQNEAQ. V lost 5 bases, J lost 1 base, and 6 bases stayed unmatched. The CDR3 region is CASSHRDRVSYEQYF. In nucleotides, the CDR3 is TGTGCCAGCAGCCACCGGGACAGGGTATCCTACGAGCAGTACTTC.

This chain joins TRBV27 and TRBJ2-5; D may be TRBD2 (5 bases). Germline assignment: CDR1 MNHEY and CDR2 SMNVEV (reference sequence). The CDR3 is 12 residues long. Trimming took off 3 bases at V and 11 bases at J, with 13 bases between the two ends. The CDR3 sequence: CASSFHAGPQYF. The CDR3 DNA reads as TGTGCCAGCAGTTTCCACGCGGGTCCGCAGTACTTC.

The V call is TRBV5-1, the J call TRBJ2-1; TRBD2 aligns across 9 bases. The trim removed 0 bases at V and 8 bases at J, leaving 6 bases unmatched. CDR1 and CDR2 (germline): SGHRS, YFSETQ. The CDR3 is 15 residues long. For the CDR3, the DNA is TGCGCCAGCAGCTTGGGTAATAGCGGGAGTTATGAGCAGTTCTTC. Translation gives CASSLGNSGSYEQFF.

This rearrangement joins TRBV5-6 to TRBJ2-5; D may be TRBD2 (6 bases). The CDR3 covers 13 residues. Deletions cut 2 bases from V and 5 bases from J, with 10 bases between. Germline lookup yields CDR1 SGHDT and CDR2 YYEEEE. CDR3 sequence reads: CASSFSGGETQYF. CDR3 bases: TGTGCCAGCAGCTTTTCAGGAGGGGAGACCCAGTACTTC.

The chain uses TRBV2 and TRBJ2-5, with TRBD1 matching 7 bases. The CDR3 covers 15 residues. The J segment lost 2 bases and the V segment lost 6 bases, leaving 9 bases of the junction unmatched. Per germline, CDR1 SNHLY and CDR2 FYNNEI. In DNA, the CDR3 is TGTGCCAGCAGCAGGGACAGCGGCGGACAAGAGACCCAGTACTTC. It codes for CASSRDSGGQETQYF.

This rearrangement joins TRBV9 to TRBJ2-3, with 8 positions matching TRBD2. V lost 0 bases and J lost 2; bases outside the gene matches: 5. The CDR3 is 16 amino acids. Germline CDR1 reads SGDLS; CDR2 reads YYNGEE. For the CDR3, the DNA is TGTGCCAGCAGCGTAGGGACTAGCAGCTTCACAGATACGCAGTATTTT. This sequence encodes CASSVGTSSFTDTQYF.

CDR3 nucleotides: TGTGCCAGCTCACCTTTAGCCCTGAACACTGAAGCTTTCTTT. This gives the protein CASSPLALNTEAFF. The chain combines TRBV18 with TRBJ1-1; D not certain. This CDR3 has 14 residues. Germline loops: CDR1 KGHSH, CDR2 LQKENI. V lost 3 bases to trimming and J lost 0 bases, with 8 bases between them.

V is TRBV28 and J is TRBJ2-7; TRBD1 is a possible D gene (6 bases). Germline values: CDR1 MDHEN, CDR2 SYDVKM. The CDR3 is 13 amino acids. Trimming cost V 5 bases and J 2 bases, with 10 bases left between them. CDR3: CASSVTGPYEQYF. The CDR3 nucleotides read TGTGCCAGCAGTGTGACAGGCCCCTACGAGCAGTACTTC.

V is TRBV15 and J is TRBJ1-5; 12 nucleotides match TRBD1. Trimming at V came to 4 bases and at J to 5 bases, leaving 12 bases not matched to a gene. Per germline, CDR1 LNHNV and CDR2 YYDKDF (reference sequence). The CDR3 loop spans 18 amino acids. The CDR3 protein is CATSKPIGTGGAYQPQHF. The CDR3 DNA reads TGTGCCACCAGCAAACCTATAGGGACAGGGGGCGCCTATCAGCCCCAGCATTTT.

The CDR3 DNA reads TGTGCCAGCAGCTTGGAGGGGGGGTACAATGAGCAGTTCTTC. It yields the protein CASSLEGGYNEQFF. The rearrangement joins TRBV5-4 to TRBJ2-1, with D possibly being TRBD2 (7 bases). Trimming took off 0 bases at V and 4 bases at J, with 8 bases between the two ends. The CDR3 spans 14 residues. Germline V gene sequence: CDR1 SGHNT, CDR2 YYREEE (reference sequence).

This rearrangement joins TRBV19 to TRBJ2-2, with 7 bases matching TRBD1. The CDR3 sequence is 18 residues long. V lost 6 bases, J lost 2 bases, and 15 bases stayed unmatched. Germline V lookup: CDR1 LNHDA, CDR2 SQIVND (reference sequence). Here the CDR3 DNA reads TGTGCCAGTAGCTATTCTCTTCTGGACAGGAGAAACACCGGGGAGCTGTTTTTT. Its translation: CASSYSLLDRRNTGELFF.

The chain combines TRBV28 with TRBJ1-4; TRBD1 aligns across 7 bases. The V and J ends lost 6 bases and 5 bases, in that order; junction bases with no gene match: 9. CDR1 is MDHEN and CDR2 is SYDVKM in the germline V gene. CDR3 length equals 15 residues. CDR3 residues: CASRDVTGSNEKLFF. The CDR3 DNA sequence: TGTGCCAGCAGAGACGTGACAGGGAGCAATGAAAAACTGTTTTTT.

The chain uses TRBV7-9 and TRBJ1-2, with D possibly being TRBD1 (6 bases). The CDR3 is made up of 16 amino acids. The germline V and J ends were trimmed by 5 bases and 2 bases, with 18 bases remaining between them. Germline-derived CDR1 and CDR2 are SEHNR and FQNEAQ (reference sequence). The CDR3 spells CASSPTGWQGNYGYTF. The CDR3 region has the DNA TGTGCCAGCAGCCCCACGGGATGGCAGGGGAACTATGGCTACACCTTC.

The chain links TRBV7-9 to TRBJ1-2; unclear D gene. This CDR3 has 15 amino acids. V lost 0 bases, J lost 0 bases, and 8 bases lay in between. Per the germline V gene, CDR1 is SEHNR and CDR2 is FQNEAQ (reference sequence). The CDR3 protein is CASSLATLANYGYTF. The DNA of the CDR3 is TGTGCCAGCAGCTTAGCGACTCTTGCTAACTATGGCTACACCTTC.

With respect to this clone: At one boundary the junction diverges from the germline segment, which might be a read error. The chain links TRBV7-7 to TRBJ2-5, with TRBD2 as a possible D gene (7 bases). This CDR3 has 13 amino acids. Germline V gene lookup returns CDR1 SSHAT and CDR2 FNYEAQ (reference sequence). DNA for the CDR3: TGTGCTAGCAGCGCAAGCAGGGAGGGGGCCCAGTACTTC. Protein sequence: CASSASREGAQYF.

The gene calls are TRBV30 and TRBJ2-7; D not certain. This CDR3 spans 11 amino acids. Germline-derived CDR1 and CDR2 are GTSNPN and SVGIG (reference sequence). The V end was cut by 2 bases, the J end by 3 bases, with 5 bases between. Here the CDR3 reads CAWSPNYEQYF. CDR3 bases: TGTGCCTGGAGTCCTAACTACGAGCAGTACTTC.

The V gene is TRBV6-1, the J gene TRBJ1-6; tentative D call: TRBD1 (5 bases). V was shortened by 5 bases and J by 10 bases, with 12 bases between the two germline ends. CDR3 length equals 13 residues. Germline CDR1 MNHNS, CDR2 SASEGT. The CDR3 DNA reads TGTGCCAGCAGTACCGACAGTCCCTCACCCCTCCACTTT. Protein sequence: CASSTDSPSPLHF.

Here the CDR3 DNA reads TGTGCCAGCAGCTTAGGGACAGGGGCCTACGAGCAGTACTTC. Protein: CASSLGTGAYEQYF. This sequence joins TRBV5-4 and TRBJ2-7; 10 bases match TRBD1. The CDR3 runs 14 residues. The V gene end was trimmed by 2 bases and the J gene end by 2 bases; junction bases not matched to a gene: 1. Germline CDR1 and CDR2: SGHNT and YYREEE (reference sequence).

This sequence joins TRBV6-5 and TRBJ1-5; TRBD1 matches at 7 bases. The CDR3 is made up of 13 amino acids. The germline V gene has CDR1 MNHEY and CDR2 SVGAGI. After removal of 4 bases from V and 5 bases from J, the junction contained 2 bases not matched to a gene. This chain's CDR3 is CASSFTGDQPQHF. CDR3 nucleotides: TGTGCCAGCAGTTTTACAGGGGATCAGCCCCAGCATTTT.

This rearrangement joins TRBV11-3 to TRBJ2-7; the match to TRBD1 covers 8 bases. The CDR3 runs to 14 residues. In germline, CDR1 is SGHNT, CDR2 YENEEA. J lost 3 bases, V lost 2 bases, and 3 bases had no gene match. DNA for the CDR3: TGTGCCAGCAGCTTAATAGGACAGGGCTACGAGCAGTACTTC. This translates into CASSLIGQGYEQYF.

The genes are TRBV9 and TRBJ2-5, with D perhaps TRBD2 (5 bases). The CDR3 length is 13 residues. V dropped 3 bases and J dropped 8 bases, with 14 bases sitting between them. Germline CDR1 reads SGDLS; CDR2 reads YYNGEE. The CDR3 region is CASSAWDGRTQYF. For the CDR3, the DNA is TGTGCCAGCAGCGCGTGGGATGGGAGAACCCAGTACTTC.

V usage is TRBV5-6 and J usage is TRBJ1-5; TRBD1 aligns across 7 bases. Germline V gene data show CDR1 as SGHDT and CDR2 as YYEEEE. The junction had 7 bases not matched to a gene; V was cut back by 5 bases and J by 2 bases. This CDR3 region has 15 residues. The chain's CDR3 is CASRRQGMRNQPQHF. The CDR3 nucleotides are TGTGCCAGCAGAAGACAGGGAATGCGCAATCAGCCCCAGCATTTT.

The chain links TRBV29-1 to TRBJ1-2; no clear D. CDR3 length equals 11 residues. Germline values: CDR1 SQVTM, CDR2 ANQGSEA. Between the trimmed V and J ends, which lost 7 bases and 4 bases, there was a span of 10 bases. This CDR3 reads CSGGEVYGYTF. Written as DNA, the CDR3 is TGCAGCGGAGGTGAAGTCTATGGCTACACCTTC.